These 28 T cell receptor beta chains were sequenced from one sample in a study of T cells in Graves' hyperthyroidism and ophthalmopathy. Amplification targeted TCR beta CDR3 regions from RNA transcripts. A first-round RT-PCR of the TCR CDR3 used the HTBI primer set. TCRdb called the multiplex PCR reads again in MiXCR, with one record for every CDR3 protein. The repertoire consists of about 400,000 distinct CDR3 sequences, with 12% to 15% occurring once and the leading ten covering approximately 19%. The sample taken for sequencing was blood. All receptors derive from a woman aged 60-75 years with Graves' ophthalmopathy.

The sample holds many counts of this clonotype. V is TRBV27 and J is TRBJ2-2; 11 positions match TRBD2. Trimming removed 6 bases from V and 6 bases from J; junction bases left unmatched: 3. The CDR3 has 14 amino acids. Germline V CDR1 and CDR2: MNHEY, SMNVEV (reference sequence). Here the CDR3 DNA reads TGTGCCAGCAGAATAGCGGGAGGGCCCGGGGAGCTGTTTTTT. It translates to CASRIAGGPGELFF.

The count of this clonotype is one. The J gene is TRBJ2-3, the V gene TRBV6-1; D remains ambiguous. Germline lookup yields CDR1 MNHNS and CDR2 SASEGT. The CDR3 consists of 13 residues. Trimming took off 6 bases at V and 0 bases at J, with 7 bases between the two ends. CDR3 DNA sequence: TGTGCCAGCAGGGGTTGGAGCACAGATACGCAGTATTTT. Encoded protein: CASRGWSTDTQYF.

A few counts support this clonotype. As DNA, the CDR3 is TGCGCCAGCAGCTTGGAGGGGCCTGGCTACACCTTC. Amino acids: CASSLEGPGYTF. The rearrangement links TRBV5-1 to TRBJ1-2; possible D gene TRBD1, 5 bases. CDR1 and CDR2 (germline): SGHRS, YFSETQ. The CDR3 is 12 amino acids. V lost 0 bases and J 7 bases, leaving 7 bases between the germline ends.

This clonotype was counted ten times or more. J is TRBJ1-5 and V is TRBV5-8, with D possibly TRBD1 on 5 matching bases. Germline values: CDR1 SGHTS, CDR2 YDEGEE. The CDR3 length is 14 residues. V was pared by 4 bases and J by 2 bases, with 10 bases between. This chain's CDR3 is CASSPRDRNQPQHF. CDR3 sequence (DNA): TGTGCCAGCAGCCCCAGGGATCGCAATCAGCCCCAGCATTTT.

V is TRBV5-1 and J is TRBJ2-7; 7 nucleotides match TRBD1. The V segment lost 4 bases and the J segment 3 bases; nucleotides outside the gene matches: 4. Germline V gene data show CDR1 as SGHRS and CDR2 as YFSETQ. The CDR3 has 13 amino acids. The CDR3, as DNA: TGCGCCAGCAGCCAGGGACAGTTCTACGAGCAGTACTTC. This translates into CASSQGQFYEQYF.

The sample holds many counts of this clonotype. This sequence joins TRBV5-1 and TRBJ1-2, with D perhaps matching TRBD1 (5 bases). V was pared by 0 bases and J by 8 bases, with 11 bases between. The CDR3 has 13 residues. Germline V gene lookup returns CDR1 SGHRS and CDR2 YFSETQ. CDR3 region: CASSLEGVDGYTF. The DNA of the CDR3 is TGCGCCAGCAGCTTGGAAGGGGTGGACGGCTACACCTTC.

This clonotype was recorded at least ten times. The chain carries TRBV2 and TRBJ2-5, with TRBD2 matching 9 bases. CDR1 and CDR2 from the germline V gene are SNHLY and FYNNEI. The ends lost 6 bases at V and 4 bases at J; junction bases unmatched: 9. The CDR3 sequence is 15 residues long. CDR3 DNA: TGTGCCAGCAGCGGGACTAGCCCCTGGGGAGAGACCCAGTACTTC. It encodes CASSGTSPWGETQYF.

This clonotype was counted at least ten times. This sequence joins TRBV18 and TRBJ1-2; D is unresolved. This CDR3 spans 16 amino acids. Trimming shortened V by 3 bases and J by 5 bases, and 19 bases separated the two germline ends. Per germline, CDR1 KGHSH and CDR2 LQKENI. The CDR3 DNA reads TGTGCCAGCTCACCCCGGGAGGCGAATGATTTTTATGGCTACACCTTC. It translates to CASSPREANDFYGYTF.

This clonotype was seen ten or more times. V usage is TRBV11-2 and J usage is TRBJ2-7; D is perhaps TRBD2 (6 bases). The CDR3 runs 16 residues. Germline V gene sequence: CDR1 SGHAT, CDR2 FQNNGV. The V and J ends lost 4 bases and 5 bases respectively, with 21 bases between them. CDR3 nucleotide sequence: TGTGCCAGCAGCTCTAGACCGGGACTGGGCTTTCACGAGCAGTACTTC. As protein: CASSSRPGLGFHEQYF.

This clonotype was counted a few times. The J gene is TRBJ2-7, the V gene TRBV4-1; 13 bases fit TRBD2. Germline V gives CDR1 MGHRA, CDR2 YSYEKL. V lost 3 bases to trimming and J lost 3 bases; unmatched junction nucleotides: 8. CDR3 length: 17 amino acids. The CDR3 sequence is CASSQDPGLAGNYEQYF. Here the CDR3 DNA reads TGCGCCAGCAGCCAGGACCCGGGACTAGCGGGGAACTACGAGCAGTACTTC.

This clonotype was picked up many times. The J gene is TRBJ2-3, the V gene TRBV28; TRBD2 matches at 10 bases. V was clipped by 4 bases and J by 3 bases; unmatched bases: 10. The germline CDR1 and CDR2 sequences are MDHEN and SYDVKM. This CDR3 is built from 17 residues. CDR3 in amino acids: CASSSLVSGRETDTQYF. The CDR3 region has the DNA TGTGCCAGCAGTTCCCTGGTCAGCGGGAGGGAAACAGATACGCAGTATTTT.

This clonotype was seen ten or more times. The chain joins TRBV12-3 or TRBV12-4 to TRBJ2-1; 9 positions match TRBD1. The CDR3 covers 11 residues. J lost 14 bases, V lost 6 bases, and 5 bases had no gene match. The CDR3 loop is CASRGDRGKFF. DNA for the CDR3: TGTGCCAGCAGGGGAGACAGGGGGAAGTTCTTC.

This clonotype was observed many times. The J gene is TRBJ1-5, the V gene TRBV12-3 or TRBV12-4, with D perhaps matching TRBD1 (5 bases). The CDR3 covers 16 residues. The V gene lost 1 base and the J gene lost 5 bases, with 15 bases spanning the gap. CDR3 loop: CASSLGAGRRDQPQHF. In DNA, the CDR3 is TGTGCCAGCAGTTTAGGGGCAGGGAGGCGAGATCAGCCCCAGCATTTT.

This clonotype showed up many times. This sequence joins TRBV7-2 and TRBJ2-5, with D perhaps TRBD2 (6 bases). This CDR3 contains 15 residues. Germline V gene lookup returns CDR1 SGHTA and CDR2 FQGNSA. V was trimmed by 6 bases and J by 1 base, leaving 15 bases between them. In nucleotides, the CDR3 is TGTGCCAGCAGAACGGGAGCCTCTGCCCAAGAGACCCAGTACTTC. Its translation is CASRTGASAQETQYF.

This clonotype was observed a few times. A read error is possible here, since a much larger clone lies one base away. The V and J genes are TRBV11-2 and TRBJ2-1; either TRBD1 or TRBD2 may supply D (5 bases each). This CDR3 is 15 amino acids long. Trimming removed 5 bases at V and 5 bases at J, with 16 bases between. CDR1 and CDR2 from the germline V gene are SGHAT and FQNNGV. CDR3: CASSRLGRLDNEQFF. The CDR3 DNA sequence: TGTGCCAGCAGCAGACTGGGACGGTTAGACAATGAGCAGTTCTTC.

This clonotype has a count of ten or more. This chain joins TRBV28 and TRBJ2-5, with TRBD2 matching over 10 bases. CDR1 and CDR2 from the germline V gene are MDHEN and SYDVKM. Losses at the gene ends were 3 bases for V and 5 bases for J; bases not matched to a gene: 12. This CDR3 is built from 17 residues. CDR3: CASSFFPLAGHKETQYF. CDR3 coding DNA: TGTGCCAGCAGTTTCTTCCCACTAGCGGGACATAAGGAGACCCAGTACTTC.

This clonotype was found many times. The V call is TRBV5-1, the J call TRBJ2-1; D call uncertain. The CDR3 extends over 12 amino acids. Trimming left V 4 bases short and J 2 bases short, with 4 bases between. Germline CDR1 reads SGHRS; CDR2 reads YFSETQ. The CDR3 reads CASSVPYNEQFF. The CDR3 nucleotides are TGCGCCAGCAGCGTCCCCTACAATGAGCAGTTCTTC.

This clonotype was observed a handful of times. The chain recombines TRBV28 with TRBJ2-3; D might be TRBD2 (6 bases). Trimming pared 5 bases from V and 0 bases from J, leaving 12 bases between. Germline V gives CDR1 MDHEN, CDR2 SYDVKM. CDR3 size: 15 residues. Here the CDR3 DNA reads TGTGCCAGCAGTCAAGCGGGTGCTAGCACAGATACGCAGTATTTT. Protein product: CASSQAGASTDTQYF.

This clonotype was found many times. The J gene is TRBJ2-2, the V gene TRBV2, with 7 bases lining up with TRBD2. V was pared by 6 bases and J by 3 bases, with 4 bases of the junction left unmatched. Germline V gene data show CDR1 as SNHLY and CDR2 as FYNNEI. The CDR3 covers 14 residues. For the CDR3, the DNA is TGTGCCAGCAGAGGACTAGAGGACACCGGGGAGCTGTTTTTT. Its translation is CASRGLEDTGELFF.

The CDR3 DNA reads TGCGCCAGCAGCGAAACAGGGACGAGCGGGAGGGCCGAAGAGCAGTACTTC. As protein: CASSETGTSGRAEEQYF. The gene calls are TRBV5-1 and TRBJ2-7; TRBD2 matches 10 bases. The ends lost 4 bases at V and 7 bases at J; junction bases unmatched: 17. Germline V gene lookup returns CDR1 SGHRS and CDR2 YFSETQ. This CDR3 has 17 residues.

A word on this clonotype: A much larger clone sits a single nucleotide away, making a read error possible. The V and J genes are TRBV6-2 or TRBV6-3 and TRBJ2-3; TRBD2 is a possible D gene (6 bases). This CDR3 is built from 13 residues. V shed 6 bases and J shed 5 bases, with 12 bases lying between them. Germline V CDR1 and CDR2: MNHEY, SVGEGT. Here the CDR3 DNA reads TGTGCCAGCAGGGGGGGAGCTGGAGATACGCAGTATTTT. Translation: CASRGGAGDTQYF.

In this sample, this clonotype turned up many times. The V gene is TRBV5-1, the J gene TRBJ2-7; 8 nucleotides line up with TRBD1. The CDR3 runs to 15 residues. CDR1 is SGHRS and CDR2 is YFSETQ in the germline V gene. V lost 3 bases, J lost 2 bases, and 7 bases stayed unmatched. The CDR3 nucleotides are TGCGCCAGCAGCTCCGGACAGGGACGGGCCTACGAGCAGTACTTC. This translates into CASSSGQGRAYEQYF.

This clonotype occurred many times. This chain connects TRBV5-1 to TRBJ2-3; 9 positions match TRBD2. Germline V gives CDR1 SGHRS, CDR2 YFSETQ. Unmatched junction bases numbered 2, after V lost 3 bases and J lost 0 bases. CDR3 size: 15 residues. CDR3 sequence reads: CASSSAGGSTDTQYF. In DNA form, the CDR3 reads TGCGCCAGCAGCTCCGCGGGAGGGAGCACAGATACGCAGTATTTT.

This clonotype has a count of ten or more. V is TRBV4-1 and J is TRBJ1-1; TRBD1 matches at 7 bases. With V trimmed by 4 bases and J by 1 base, 12 bases remained unmatched. CDR1 is MGHRA and CDR2 is YSYEKL in the germline V gene. The CDR3 loop spans 17 amino acids. As DNA, the CDR3 is TGCGCCAGCAGCCTCCGGGGTTTTGACAGGGCGAACACTGAAGCTTTCTTT. It specifies CASSLRGFDRANTEAFF.

This clonotype was detected many times. The chain joins TRBV5-1 to TRBJ1-1; possible D gene TRBD1, 6 bases. V was cut by 1 base and J by 1 base, with 11 bases left in between. This CDR3 comprises 15 residues. CDR1 is SGHRS, CDR2 YFSETQ, per germline. CDR3 sequence (DNA): TGCGCCAGCAGCTTGATTGGGACATCGAACACTGAAGCTTTCTTT. It encodes CASSLIGTSNTEAFF. Full variable domain (outside the CDR3, taken from reference TRBV5-1 and TRBJ1-1): KAGVTQTPRYLIKTRGQQVTLSCSPISGHRSVSWYQQTPGQGLQFLFEYFSETQRNKGNFPGRFSGRQFSNSRSEMNVSTLELGDSALYLCASSLIGTSNTEAFFGQGTRLTVV.

The genes are TRBV7-9 and TRBJ2-4, with D possibly TRBD2 on 6 matching bases. The CDR3 is 14 amino acids. Per germline, CDR1 SEHNR and CDR2 FQNEAQ (reference sequence). Trimming removed 5 bases from V and 9 bases from J, with 17 bases in between. CDR3 DNA sequence: TGTGCCAGCAGCCCTAAGGAGGGCCCTCGCATTCAGTACTTC. Encoded protein: CASSPKEGPRIQYF.

This chain links TRBV19 with TRBJ2-5; 11 positions agree with TRBD2. The CDR3 loop spans 15 amino acids. Per the germline V gene, CDR1 is LNHDA and CDR2 is SQIVND (reference sequence). Trimming cost V 3 bases and J 4 bases; bases outside gene matches: 4. CDR3 sequence reads: CASSMQLAGAETQYF. In nucleotides, the CDR3 is TGTGCCAGTAGTATGCAACTAGCGGGAGCAGAGACCCAGTACTTC.

The V gene is TRBV19, the J gene TRBJ2-2; D ambiguous. This CDR3 is built from 15 residues. V shed 0 bases and J shed 0 bases, with 5 bases lying between them. Germline lookup yields CDR1 LNHDA and CDR2 SQIVND (reference sequence). CDR3 amino acids: CASSIEWANTGELFF. The CDR3 DNA follows: TGTGCCAGTAGTATAGAATGGGCGAACACCGGGGAGCTGTTTTTT.